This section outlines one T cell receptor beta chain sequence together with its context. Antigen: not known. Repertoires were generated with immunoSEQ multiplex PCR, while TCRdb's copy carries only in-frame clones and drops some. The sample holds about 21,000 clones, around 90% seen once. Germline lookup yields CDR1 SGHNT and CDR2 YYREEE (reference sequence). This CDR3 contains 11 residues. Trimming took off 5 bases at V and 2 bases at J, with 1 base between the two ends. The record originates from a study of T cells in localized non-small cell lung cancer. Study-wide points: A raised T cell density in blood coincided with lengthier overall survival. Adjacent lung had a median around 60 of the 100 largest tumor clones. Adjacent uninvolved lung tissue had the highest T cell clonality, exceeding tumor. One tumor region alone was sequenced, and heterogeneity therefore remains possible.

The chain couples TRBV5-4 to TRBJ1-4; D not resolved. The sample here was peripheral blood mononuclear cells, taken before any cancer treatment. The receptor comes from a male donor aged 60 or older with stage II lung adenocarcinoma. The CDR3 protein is CASSTNEKLFF. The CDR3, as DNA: TGTGCCAGCAGTACTAATGAAAAACTGTTTTTT.